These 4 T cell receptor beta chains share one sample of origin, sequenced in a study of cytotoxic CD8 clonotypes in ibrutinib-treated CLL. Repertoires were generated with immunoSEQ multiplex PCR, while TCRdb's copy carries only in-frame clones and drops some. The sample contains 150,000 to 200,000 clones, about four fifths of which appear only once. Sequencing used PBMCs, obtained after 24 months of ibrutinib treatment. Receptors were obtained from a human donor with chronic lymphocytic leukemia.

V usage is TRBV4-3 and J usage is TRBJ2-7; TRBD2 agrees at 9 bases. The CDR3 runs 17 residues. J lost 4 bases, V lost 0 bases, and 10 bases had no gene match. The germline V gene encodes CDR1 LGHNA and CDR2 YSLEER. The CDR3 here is CASSQERSLAGTYEQYF. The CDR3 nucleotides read TGCGCCAGCAGCCAAGAACGCTCCCTAGCGGGAACATACGAGCAGTACTTC.

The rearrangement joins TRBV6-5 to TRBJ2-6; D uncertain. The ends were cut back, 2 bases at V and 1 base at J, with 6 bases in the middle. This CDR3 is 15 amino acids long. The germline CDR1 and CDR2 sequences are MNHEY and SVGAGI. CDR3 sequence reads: CASSYLVSGANVLTF. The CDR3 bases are TGTGCCAGCAGTTACCTAGTATCTGGGGCCAACGTCCTGACTTTC.

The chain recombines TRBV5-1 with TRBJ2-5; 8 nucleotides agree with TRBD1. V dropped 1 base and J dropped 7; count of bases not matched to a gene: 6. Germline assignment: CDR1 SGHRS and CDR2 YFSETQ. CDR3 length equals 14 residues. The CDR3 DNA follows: TGCGCCAGCAGCTTGACAGGGGGGTCGTGGACCCAGTACTTC. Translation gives CASSLTGGSWTQYF.

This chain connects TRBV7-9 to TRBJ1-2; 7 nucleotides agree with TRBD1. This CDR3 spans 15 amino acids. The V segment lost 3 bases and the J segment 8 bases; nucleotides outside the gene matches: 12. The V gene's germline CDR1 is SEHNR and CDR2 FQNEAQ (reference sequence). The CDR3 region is CASSFIETGNSGYTF. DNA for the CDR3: TGTGCCAGCAGCTTCATCGAGACAGGGAATAGCGGCTACACCTTC.